The clone carrying this T cell receptor beta chain has just one count. This record comes from a study of blood T cell repertoires in COVID-19. Across the whole study: COVID-19 samples, acute and convalescent, were from the United States, Italy and Spain. From T cells, B-cell-depleted T cells, or PBMCs came the material, which was cDNA or gDNA.

The age range of participants was roughly 18 to 90 years, with residence in about 25 US areas. In assigning cohorts, the study relied on participant-reported clinical history. TCRdb's copy holds only in-frame clones and misses some; the assay was immunoSEQ multiplex PCR. The data show some 380,000 clones, with approximately 85% seen just once and about 2.1% held by the top ten. The CDR3 runs 14 residues. The V gene lost 5 bases and the J gene lost 2 bases, with 13 bases spanning the gap. The germline V gene has CDR1 SEHNR and CDR2 FQNEAQ (reference sequence). The sample consisted of PBMCs or T cells enriched from blood (not recorded which). This chain links TRBV7-9 with TRBJ2-7; D might be TRBD1 (6 bases). The sequence was collected from a woman in her 40s with acute COVID-19. CDR3 nucleotide sequence: TGTGCCAGCAGCCCGGGACAAAACGCCTACGAGCAGTACTTC. It specifies CASSPGQNAYEQYF. Using reference TRBV7-9 and TRBJ2-7 for the parts outside the CDR3, the full variable domain is DTGVSQNPRHKITKRGQNVTFRCDPISEHNRLYWYRQTLGQGPEFLTYFQNEAQLEKSRLLSDRFSAERPKGSFSTLEIQRTEQGDSAMYLCASSPGQNAYEQYFGPGTRLTVT.